The entry below describes one T cell receptor (beta chain). Which antigen it targets is not known. The sample holds no much larger clone one base away, and base qualities are not on file. These data originate in a study of CD8 T cells in Susac syndrome (dated by TCRdb to between 2018 and 2021). Regarding the complete study: Among the sequenced Susac syndrome patients, about 6 had clinically active disease and 8 or 9 were in clinical remission. At blood withdrawal, Susac syndrome patients were therapy-naive, treated with corticosteroids (with IVIg additionally given to some), or treated with IVIg alone. Whether CD8+ T cell activation and differentiation in Susac syndrome was antigen driven was tested using repertoire sequencing. Clonality of the CD8+ T cell repertoire was compared between around eleven healthy donors, roughly 14 Susac syndrome patients and roughly 16 multiple sclerosis patients.

The full study reports these points: The number of individuals in the TCR sequencing and HLA analysis was recognized as being relatively small. Under 20 and five Susac-specific public clones were found in the total CD8+ and CD8+ TEMRA repertoires, respectively. CD8+ repertoires in Susac syndrome showed clonal expansion, which was highest in CD8+ TEMRA cells and was greater in clinically active patients than in remitting patients.

As encoded in the germline V gene, CDR1 is SGDLS while CDR2 is YYNGEE. Spanning cysteine to phenylalanine, the CDR3 consists of 15 amino acids. Just the 45-base CDR3 DNA is kept, in frame starting at base 1. V is clipped by 0 bases and J by 1 base, and the sequence between their germline boundaries is 9 bases long. RNA was extracted using the RNeasy kit, and roughly 0.45 to 1 microgram was reverse transcribed with random hexamers. The immunoSEQ multiplex PCR assay, which covers 54 Vbeta and 13 Jbeta segments, was used to amplify TCR beta CDR3 regions. To correct PCR amplification bias, a synthetic template baseline was used for both primer optimization and computational correction. Turning to the authors' computational methods: Reads were annotated to V, D and J genes per IMGT and analyzed with immunoSEQ Analyzer, keeping only productive sequences. Clonality was computed as one minus Shannon entropy normalized by log2 of the number of productive unique sequences. For each patient and control, public and private clones were evaluated among the 100 most prevalent clones. Susac-specific clones were defined as absent from healthy and MS cohorts, 1052 published viral clones and other ImmuneACCESS disease sequences. The raw public data were reprocessed by TCRdb itself: fastp quality trimming at Q25, MiXCR clonotype calling, in-frame beta chains only. Every entry covers one CDR3 protein and lists the most common genes and DNA from its rows. In this record, the V and J calls reflect TCRdb's handling and not the investigators' own analysis. The sample has around 90,000 distinct CDR3 sequences on record, around 96% of them singletons. The ten biggest clones cover about 0.68% of the sample.

Peripheral blood CD8+ and CD4+ T cells from healthy donors, Susac syndrome patients and multiple sclerosis patients were profiled using high-throughput TCR beta sequencing. Susac syndrome patients met recently defined diagnostic criteria for definite or probable disease. Bulk CD8+ and CD4+ T cells were purified by magnetic negative isolation, whereas CD8+ TEMRA cells were enriched by FACS. Blood was drawn into EDTA tubes, processed within 24 hours, and PBMCs were isolated by density gradient centrifugation. PBMCs intended for TCR sequencing were cryopreserved in liquid nitrogen and thawed later in a water bath at 37 degrees C. A purity of at least 90% was achieved for sorted or isolated CD4+, CD8+ and CD8+ TEMRA cells.

This TCR came from a human donor with Susac syndrome. The rearranged segments are TRBV9 and TRBJ2-3; tentative D gene TRBD2, with 6 bases matching. The sample consisted of CD8+ T cells from PBMCs. The DNA sequence is TGTGCCAGCAGCGTAGATAGCGGCGGCACAGATACGCAGTATTTT. This codes for CASSVDSGGTDTQYF.